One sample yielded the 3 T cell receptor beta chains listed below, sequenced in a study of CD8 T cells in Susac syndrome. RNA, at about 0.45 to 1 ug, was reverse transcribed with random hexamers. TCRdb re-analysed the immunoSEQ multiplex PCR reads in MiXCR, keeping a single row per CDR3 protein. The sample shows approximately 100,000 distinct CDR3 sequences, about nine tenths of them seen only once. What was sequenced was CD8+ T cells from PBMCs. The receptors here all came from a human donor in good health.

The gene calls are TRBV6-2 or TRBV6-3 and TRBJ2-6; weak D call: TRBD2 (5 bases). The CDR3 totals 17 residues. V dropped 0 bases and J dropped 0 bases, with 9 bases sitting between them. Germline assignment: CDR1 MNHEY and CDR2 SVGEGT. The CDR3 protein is CASSYSSASSGANVLTF. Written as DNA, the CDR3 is TGTGCCAGCAGTTACTCTAGCGCCAGCTCTGGGGCCAACGTCCTGACTTTC.

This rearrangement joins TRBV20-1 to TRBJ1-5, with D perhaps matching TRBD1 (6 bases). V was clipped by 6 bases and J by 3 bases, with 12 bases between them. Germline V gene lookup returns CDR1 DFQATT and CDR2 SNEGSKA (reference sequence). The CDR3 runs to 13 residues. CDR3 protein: CSAGTGNNQPQHF. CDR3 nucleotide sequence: TGCAGTGCCGGAACAGGGAACAATCAGCCCCAGCATTTT.

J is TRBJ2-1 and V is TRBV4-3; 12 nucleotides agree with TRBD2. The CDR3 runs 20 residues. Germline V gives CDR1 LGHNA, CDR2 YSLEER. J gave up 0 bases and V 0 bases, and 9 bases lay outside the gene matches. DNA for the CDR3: TGCGCCAGCAGCCAAGAACCGGGACTAGCGGGCGGTAGCTCCTACAATGAGCAGTTCTTC. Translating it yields CASSQEPGLAGGSSYNEQFF.